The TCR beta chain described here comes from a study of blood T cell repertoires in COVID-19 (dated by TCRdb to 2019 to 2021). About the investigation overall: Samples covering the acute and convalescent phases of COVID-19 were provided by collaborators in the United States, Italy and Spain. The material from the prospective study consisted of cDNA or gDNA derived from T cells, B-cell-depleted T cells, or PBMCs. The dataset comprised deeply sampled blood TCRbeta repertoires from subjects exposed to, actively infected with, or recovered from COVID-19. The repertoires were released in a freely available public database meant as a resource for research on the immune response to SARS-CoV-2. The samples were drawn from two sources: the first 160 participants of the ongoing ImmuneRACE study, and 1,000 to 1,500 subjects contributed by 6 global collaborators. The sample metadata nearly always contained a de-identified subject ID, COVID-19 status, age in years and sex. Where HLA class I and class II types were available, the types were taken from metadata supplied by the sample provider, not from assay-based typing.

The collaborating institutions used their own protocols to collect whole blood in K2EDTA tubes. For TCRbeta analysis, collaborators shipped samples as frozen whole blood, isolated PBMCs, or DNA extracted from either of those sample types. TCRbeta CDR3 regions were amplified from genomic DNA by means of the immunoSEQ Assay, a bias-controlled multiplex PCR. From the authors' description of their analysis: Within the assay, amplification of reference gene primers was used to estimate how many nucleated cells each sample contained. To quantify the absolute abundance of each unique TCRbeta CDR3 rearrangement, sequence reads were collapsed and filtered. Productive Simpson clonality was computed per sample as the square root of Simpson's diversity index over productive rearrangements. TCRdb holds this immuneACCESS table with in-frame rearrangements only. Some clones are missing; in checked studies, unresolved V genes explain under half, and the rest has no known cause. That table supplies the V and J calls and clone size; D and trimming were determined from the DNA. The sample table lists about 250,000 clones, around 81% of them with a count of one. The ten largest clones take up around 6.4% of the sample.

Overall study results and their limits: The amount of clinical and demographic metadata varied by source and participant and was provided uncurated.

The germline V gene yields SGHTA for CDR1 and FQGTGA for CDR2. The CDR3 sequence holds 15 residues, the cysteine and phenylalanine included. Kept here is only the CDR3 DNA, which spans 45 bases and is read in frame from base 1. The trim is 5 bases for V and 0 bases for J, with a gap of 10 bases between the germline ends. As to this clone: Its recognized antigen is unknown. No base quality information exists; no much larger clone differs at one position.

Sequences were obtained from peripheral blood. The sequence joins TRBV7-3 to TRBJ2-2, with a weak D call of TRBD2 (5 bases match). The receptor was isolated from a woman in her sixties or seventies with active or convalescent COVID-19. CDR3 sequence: CASSLGLANTGELFF. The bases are TGTGCCAGCAGCCTAGGACTGGCGAACACCGGGGAGCTGTTTTTT.